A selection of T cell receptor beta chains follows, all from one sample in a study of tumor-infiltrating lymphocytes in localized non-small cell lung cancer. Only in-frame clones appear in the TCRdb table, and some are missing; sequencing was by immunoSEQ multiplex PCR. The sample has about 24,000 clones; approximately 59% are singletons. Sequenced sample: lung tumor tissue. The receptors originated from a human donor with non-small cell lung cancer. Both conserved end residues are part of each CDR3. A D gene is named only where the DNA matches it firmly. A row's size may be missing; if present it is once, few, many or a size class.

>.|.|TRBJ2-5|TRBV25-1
TGTGCCAGCAGTGAACTACGGGAGAGGGAGACCCAGTACTTC
CASSELRERETQYF
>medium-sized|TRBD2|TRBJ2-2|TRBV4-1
TGCGCCAGCAGCCAACTACCCGGGGGGGAGATCGGGGAGCTGTTTTTT
CASSQLPGGEIGELFF
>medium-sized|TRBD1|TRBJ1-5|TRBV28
TGTGCCAGCAGGCCCTACAGGGGCAGGGGCAATCAGCCCCAGCATTTT
CASRPYRGRGNQPQHF
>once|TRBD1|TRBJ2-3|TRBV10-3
TGTGCCATCAGTAAGGACAGGGGATTAGATACGCAGTATTTT
CAISKDRGLDTQYF
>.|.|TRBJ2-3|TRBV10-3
TGTGCCATCAGGGAAGGGCCCCAGTCTGACAAAGATACGCAGTATTTT
CAIREGPQSDKDTQYF
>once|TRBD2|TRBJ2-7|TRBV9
TGTGCCAGCAGCGTAGGTGCACTAGCGGGAAACGAGCAGTACTTC
CASSVGALAGNEQYF
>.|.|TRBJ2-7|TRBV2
TGTGCCAGCAGTGATGGGACGGATTACGAGCAGTACTTC
CASSDGTDYEQYF
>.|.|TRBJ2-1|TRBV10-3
TGTGCCATCACAGGAACTATCAACGACAATGAGCAGTTCTTC
CAITGTINDNEQFF
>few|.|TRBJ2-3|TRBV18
TGTGCCAGCTCACAAAACAATCCAGATACGCAGTATTTT
CASSQNNPDTQYF
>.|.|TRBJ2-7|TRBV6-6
TGTGCCAGCAGTTACGGCGCTCAAACCTACGAGCAGTACTTC
CASSYGAQTYEQYF
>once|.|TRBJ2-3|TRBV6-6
TGTGCCAGCAGTTACCGGGAGACGAGGGATACGCAGTATTTT
CASSYRETRDTQYF
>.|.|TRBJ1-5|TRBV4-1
TGCGCCAGCAGCCAAACTAACCGCAGGGGAAATCAGCCCCAGCATTTT
CASSQTNRRGNQPQHF
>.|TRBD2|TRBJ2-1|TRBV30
TGTGCCTGGAGTGTAACGGGACTATCCAATGAGCAGTTCTTC
CAWSVTGLSNEQFF
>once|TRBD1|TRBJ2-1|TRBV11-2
TGTGCCAGCAGCTTGGAACAGGGGTCGCATAATGAGCAGTTCTTC
CASSLEQGSHNEQFF
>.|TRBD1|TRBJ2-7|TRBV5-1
TGCGCCAGCAGCCCAACCTCGGGACAGGTATACGAGCAGTACTTC
CASSPTSGQVYEQYF
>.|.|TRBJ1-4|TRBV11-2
TGTGCCAGCAGCTTGCGGGGGGAGTTTAATGAAAAACTGTTTTTT
CASSLRGEFNEKLFF
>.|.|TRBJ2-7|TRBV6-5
TGTGCCAGCAGTCCCTCGGACGCGTTCGTGGAGCAGTACTTC
CASSPSDAFVEQYF
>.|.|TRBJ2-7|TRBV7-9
TGTGCCAGCAGCTTAGCCGGGGGCGGGACCCAATACGAGCAGTACTTC
CASSLAGGGTQYEQYF
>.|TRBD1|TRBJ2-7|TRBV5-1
TGCGCCAGCAGCCGCGGACAGGGGGCCTACGAGCAGTACTTC
CASSRGQGAYEQYF
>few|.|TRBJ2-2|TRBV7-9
TGTGCCAGCAGCTTAGGCGCAGCCAACACCGGGGAGCTGTTTTTT
CASSLGAANTGELFF
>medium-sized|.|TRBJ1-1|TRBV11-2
TGTGCCAGCAGCTTAGGGGGAGGGTGGACTGAAGCTTTCTTT
CASSLGGGWTEAFF
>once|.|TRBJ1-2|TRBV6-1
TGTGCCAGCAGTGAAGCGCAGGGTAGTTTGTACTATGGCTACACCTTC
CASSEAQGSLYYGYTF
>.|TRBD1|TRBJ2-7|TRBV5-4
TGTGCCAGCAGCTCAATGGGGACAGGGCCGGGCGAGCAGTACTTC
CASSSMGTGPGEQYF
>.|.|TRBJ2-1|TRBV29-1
TGCAGCGTTGGCGGGGTTTTGAAAGGCAATGAGCAGTTCTTC
CSVGGVLKGNEQFF
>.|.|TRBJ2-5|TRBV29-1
TGCAGCGTTGAATTAAAGCTAATGAGAGAGACCCAGTACTTC
CSVELKLMRETQYF
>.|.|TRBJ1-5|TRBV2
TGTGCCAGCAGTGATGGGAGGGGCAATCAGCCCCAGCATTTT
CASSDGRGNQPQHF
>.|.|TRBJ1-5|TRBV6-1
TGTGCCAGTACTAGACAGGATTATCAGCCCCAGCATTTT
CASTRQDYQPQHF
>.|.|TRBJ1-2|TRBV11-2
TGTGCCAGCAGCTTAGGGGGGGGCGGATATGGCTACACCTTC
CASSLGGGGYGYTF
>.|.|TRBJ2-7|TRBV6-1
TGTGCCAGCAGTGACGGACGGACTAACTCCTACGAGCAGTACTTC
CASSDGRTNSYEQYF
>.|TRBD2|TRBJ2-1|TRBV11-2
TGTGCCAGCAGCTCCCGGGGGGGAGTGAGCTCCTACAATGAGCAGTTCTTC
CASSSRGGVSSYNEQFF
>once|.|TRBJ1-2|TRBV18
TGTGCCAGCTCACCCCAAACAGGACCAGCTAACTATGGCTACACCTTC
CASSPQTGPANYGYTF
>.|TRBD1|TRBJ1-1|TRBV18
TGTGCCAGCTCACCAGGGACAGGACACACTGAAGCTTTCTTT
CASSPGTGHTEAFF
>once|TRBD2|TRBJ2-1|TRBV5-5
TGTGCCAGCAGCTTGGCTAGCGGGTCCAATGAGCAGTTCTTC
CASSLASGSNEQFF